The 5 T cell receptor beta chains reported below all come from one sample, sequenced in a study of T cells in Graves' hyperthyroidism and ophthalmopathy. Amplified TCR beta CDR3 regions derived from RNA transcripts. RT-PCR in the first round (using the HTBI primer set) targeted the TCR CDR3. One entry per CDR3 protein results from TCRdb running MiXCR on the multiplex PCR reads. The top ten clones hold around 9.6% of a sample with hundreds of thousands of distinct CDR3 sequences, about 15% of them seen once. Sequenced material: blood. These receptors were taken from a woman younger than 30 with Graves' hyperthyroidism.

This clonotype was counted many times. The V and J genes are TRBV11-2 and TRBJ2-2, with D possibly TRBD1 on 5 matching bases. Trimming removed 4 bases from V and 3 bases from J, with 12 bases in between. CDR3 length: 15 amino acids. Germline CDR1 is SGHAT and CDR2 is FQNNGV. CDR3 in DNA: TGTGCCAGCAGCTGGGGCGGAGTGGACACCGGGGAGCTGTTTTTT. Its protein is CASSWGGVDTGELFF.

This clonotype has ten or more counts. This rearrangement joins TRBV28 to TRBJ2-5, with TRBD2 identical over 12 bases. The trim removed 7 bases at V and 5 bases at J, leaving 8 bases unmatched. The CDR3 contains 15 residues. Per germline, CDR1 MDHEN and CDR2 SYDVKM. CDR3 region: CASNQGLAGWETQYF. The CDR3 DNA follows: TGTGCCAGCAACCAAGGACTAGCGGGATGGGAGACCCAGTACTTC. Using reference TRBV28 and TRBJ2-5 for the parts outside the CDR3, the full variable domain is DVKVTQSSRYLVKRTGEKVFLECVQDMDHENMFWYRQDPGLGLRLIYFSYDVKMKEKGDIPEGYSVSREKKERFSLILESASTNQTSMYLCASNQGLAGWETQYFGPGTRLLVL.

The V and J genes are TRBV5-4 and TRBJ1-1, with D possibly matching TRBD1 (6 bases). The germline V and J ends were trimmed by 7 bases and 4 bases, with 20 bases remaining between them. Germline V gene lookup returns CDR1 SGHNT and CDR2 YYREEE (reference sequence). The CDR3 sequence is 15 residues long. CDR3 loop: CASHFSGGPGTEAFF. CDR3 in DNA: TGTGCCAGCCACTTCTCGGGGGGCCCGGGCACTGAAGCTTTCTTT.

The J gene is TRBJ2-1, the V gene TRBV7-9; TRBD2 might be the D (5 bases). The CDR3 contains 15 residues. CDR1 is SEHNR, CDR2 FQNEAQ, per germline (reference sequence). V lost 5 bases and J lost 0, with 11 bases in between. The chain's CDR3 is CASSPKRTSYNEQFF. In nucleotides, the CDR3 is TGTGCCAGCAGCCCGAAGCGGACCTCCTACAATGAGCAGTTCTTC. Variable domain in full (rest from reference TRBV7-9 and TRBJ2-1): DTGVSQNPRHKITKRGQNVTFRCDPISEHNRLYWYRQTLGQGPEFLTYFQNEAQLEKSRLLSDRFSAERPKGSFSTLEIQRTEQGDSAMYLCASSPKRTSYNEQFFGPGTRLTVL.

The genes are TRBV4-1 and TRBJ2-2; D is uncertain. The CDR3 covers 14 residues. The germline gives CDR1 MGHRA, CDR2 YSYEKL. Trimming took 0 bases from V and 6 from J, leaving 8 bases between them. This CDR3 is CASSQEWQAGELFF. As DNA, the CDR3 is TGCGCCAGCAGCCAAGAATGGCAGGCCGGGGAGCTGTTTTTT.